Following are 11 T cell receptor beta chains from one sample sequenced in a study of blood T cell repertoires in COVID-19. Repertoires were generated with immunoSEQ multiplex PCR, while TCRdb's copy carries only in-frame clones and drops some. The table has more than 95,000 clones, about 90% seen once. The sample taken for sequencing was peripheral blood. The receptors shown here come from a man aged 50-60 years with acute or convalescent COVID-19.

This clone was detected only a few times. V gene TRBV20-1 combines with J gene TRBJ2-1; 12 bases are a match to TRBD2. CDR3 length: 16 amino acids. Per the germline V gene, CDR1 is DFQATT and CDR2 is SNEGSKA (reference sequence). V lost 3 bases, J lost 7 bases, and 10 bases stayed unmatched. This CDR3 reads CSASTSSGRGGNEQFF. The CDR3 coding sequence is TGCAGTGCTAGTACGTCTAGCGGGAGGGGTGGGAATGAGCAGTTCTTC.

This chain joins TRBV24-1 and TRBJ1-5; weak D call: TRBD1 (6 bases). Germline V gene sequence: CDR1 KGHDR, CDR2 SFDVKD. V was clipped by 9 bases and J by 8 bases, with 16 bases between them. The CDR3 is 13 amino acids. The CDR3 DNA reads TGTGCCACCGCCGGGAGGGGGAATAAGCCCCAGCATTTT. Translating gives CATAGRGNKPQHF.

The V call is TRBV7-2, the J call TRBJ2-3; 7 bases are shared with TRBD2. In germline, CDR1 is SGHTA, CDR2 FQGNSA. CDR3 length equals 16 residues. V was clipped by 1 base and J by 4 bases; unmatched bases: 8. The CDR3 DNA is TGTGCCAGCAGCTTAGGCGTCCGCGGGAGTGCAGATACGCAGTATTTT. This encodes CASSLGVRGSADTQYF. Using reference TRBV7-2 and TRBJ2-3 for the parts outside the CDR3, the full variable domain is GAGVSQSPSNKVTEKGKDVELRCDPISGHTALYWYRQSLGQGLEFLIYFQGNSAPDKSGLPSDRFSAERTGGSVSTLTIQRTQQEDSAVYLCASSLGVRGSADTQYFGPGTRLTVL.

The V gene is TRBV12-3 or TRBV12-4, the J gene TRBJ1-3; 8 bases agree with TRBD1. J gave up 5 bases and V 8 bases, and 5 bases lay outside the gene matches. The CDR3 is made up of 13 amino acids. The CDR3 bases are TGTGCCAGCTCCGACAGGGGTAGAAACACCATATATTTT. Translated: CASSDRGRNTIYF.

The gene calls are TRBV10-2 and TRBJ2-7; D is undetermined. The ends were cut back, 0 bases at V and 4 bases at J, with 4 bases in the middle. CDR1 WSHSY and CDR2 SAAADI come from the germline V gene. This CDR3 comprises 12 residues. The CDR3 nucleotides read TGCGCCAGCAGTGAGTCGTCGTACGAGCAGTACTTC. Encoded protein: CASSESSYEQYF.

This sequence joins TRBV6-6 and TRBJ2-7; possible D gene TRBD1, 6 bases. The CDR3 totals 15 residues. The germline V gene encodes CDR1 MNHNY and CDR2 SVGAGI (reference sequence). The V and J ends lost 4 bases and 5 bases respectively, with 18 bases between them. For the CDR3, the DNA is TGTGCCAGCAGTTTATACAGGGTTAAGGATGACGAGCAGTACTTC. Translated: CASSLYRVKDDEQYF.

V and J are TRBV28 and TRBJ1-2; D is unclear. The CDR3 contains 13 residues. With 4 bases removed from V and 1 base from J, the gap between germline ends came to 7 bases. Per the germline V gene, CDR1 is MDHEN and CDR2 is SYDVKM. The CDR3 reads CASSSTFNYGYTF. The CDR3 coding sequence is TGTGCCAGCAGTTCGACATTTAACTATGGCTACACCTTC.

The chain uses TRBV25-1 and TRBJ2-5; D is possibly TRBD1 (6 bases). The germline gives CDR1 MGHDK, CDR2 SYGVNS. V was cut by 3 bases and J by 1 base, with 15 bases left in between. This CDR3 has 16 amino acids. CDR3 DNA sequence: TGTGCCAGCAGTGATGACAGGTTTCCGAGCCAAGAGACCCAGTACTTC. Amino acid sequence: CASSDDRFPSQETQYF. Supplemented by reference TRBV25-1 and TRBJ2-5, the full variable domain reads EADIYQTPRYLVIGTGKKITLECSQTMGHDKMYWYQQDPGMELHLIHYSYGVNSTEKGDLSSESTVSRIRTEHFPLTLESARPSHTSQYLCASSDDRFPSQETQYFGPGTRLLVL.

This rearrangement joins TRBV19 to TRBJ2-3; perhaps TRBD1 as D (6 bases). The CDR3 contains 12 residues. V lost 5 bases and J lost 6, with 9 bases in between. Germline-derived CDR1 and CDR2 are LNHDA and SQIVND (reference sequence). CDR3 in amino acids: CASSVGADTQYF. CDR3 in DNA: TGTGCCAGTAGTGTGGGGGCGGATACGCAGTATTTT.

The V and J genes are TRBV20-1 and TRBJ2-3, with no clear D. The CDR3 has 11 residues. The V end was cut by 1 base, the J end by 8 bases, with 7 bases between. Germline CDR1 is DFQATT and CDR2 is SNEGSKA (reference sequence). The CDR3 region is CSARATGTQYF. CDR3 DNA: TGCAGTGCTAGAGCGACGGGTACGCAGTATTTT.

The chain employs TRBV7-9 and TRBJ2-1; 7 bases agree with TRBD1. The CDR3 runs 15 residues. Germline CDR1 SEHNR, CDR2 FQNEAQ (reference sequence). With V trimmed by 5 bases and J by 6 bases, 10 bases remained unmatched. CDR3 loop: CASSDRDSISNEQFF. In nucleotides, the CDR3 is TGTGCCAGCAGCGACCGGGACAGCATAAGCAATGAGCAGTTCTTC.